The 26 T cell receptor beta chains given below trace back to one sample, sequenced in a study of lymphopenia after photon versus proton radiotherapy. Sequenced by immunoSEQ multiplex PCR; TCRdb stores in-frame clones only, minus some. The sample lists roughly 41,000 clones, 85% to 90% occurring once. Sample: peripheral blood, taken from a patient treated with photon-based radiotherapy. These receptors were collected from a man aged 50 to 59 with gastric cancer.

The chain is built from TRBV7-9 and TRBJ2-5, with a tentative D call TRBD1 (6 bases). V lost 4 bases and J 2 bases, leaving 8 bases between the germline ends. This CDR3 is 13 amino acids long. CDR1 is SEHNR, CDR2 FQNEAQ, per germline (reference sequence). The CDR3 region is CASSYRAQETQYF. The CDR3 bases are TGTGCCAGCAGCTACAGGGCTCAAGAGACCCAGTACTTC.

The rearrangement joins TRBV19 to TRBJ1-4; the D gene is possibly TRBD1 (5 bases). Germline V gives CDR1 LNHDA, CDR2 SQIVND (reference sequence). This CDR3 has 15 residues. V lost 5 bases, J lost 4 bases, and 14 bases lay in between. The CDR3 DNA is TGTGCCAGTAGTCCTTCGCAGGGATTTAATGAAAAACTGTTTTTT. The encoded protein is CASSPSQGFNEKLFF.

The rearrangement joins TRBV7-9 to TRBJ2-1, with a weak D call TRBD2 (5 bases). The CDR3 runs 12 residues. V lost 5 bases and J lost 6, with 8 bases in between. CDR1 SEHNR and CDR2 FQNEAQ come from the germline V gene (reference sequence). For the CDR3, the DNA is TGTGCCAGCAGCCCACTAGGCAATGAGCAGTTCTTC. Protein: CASSPLGNEQFF.

This sequence joins TRBV5-1 and TRBJ2-5; D may be TRBD1 (6 bases). The CDR3 loop spans 14 amino acids. V lost 2 bases and J 2 bases, leaving 10 bases between the germline ends. Germline CDR1 SGHRS, CDR2 YFSETQ. This CDR3 reads CASSLGDIQETQYF. The CDR3 DNA sequence: TGCGCCAGCAGCTTAGGGGACATACAAGAGACCCAGTACTTC.

The rearrangement uses TRBV11-3 and TRBJ2-5; 11 bases are shared with TRBD2. The CDR3 consists of 16 residues. V lost 1 base to trimming and J lost 6 bases; unmatched junction nucleotides: 7. Looked up from germline, CDR1 is SGHNT and CDR2 is YENEEA. CDR3: CASSLGALAGGKTQYF. The CDR3 coding sequence is TGTGCCAGCAGCTTAGGGGCTCTAGCGGGAGGAAAGACCCAGTACTTC.

This chain links TRBV28 with TRBJ2-1, with 10 bases identical to TRBD2. CDR1 and CDR2 (germline): MDHEN, SYDVKM. V lost 6 bases to trimming and J lost 7 bases; unmatched junction nucleotides: 6. The CDR3 has 14 amino acids. CDR3 loop: CASRKREGWNEQFF. The CDR3 DNA sequence: TGTGCCAGCAGAAAGCGGGAGGGGTGGAATGAGCAGTTCTTC.

Comments on this clone: At the DNA level, this CDR3 is encoded by other sequences in the same sample as well. The chain carries TRBV11-3 and TRBJ2-3; no firm D call. Germline CDR1 and CDR2: SGHNT and YENEEA. V shed 2 bases and J shed 0 bases, with 6 bases lying between them. The CDR3 has 14 residues. CDR3 in amino acids: CASSLTSSTDTQYF. The CDR3 bases are TGTGCCAGCAGCTTAACATCTAGCACAGATACGCAGTATTTT.

V usage is TRBV19 and J usage is TRBJ1-2, with a possible D match to TRBD1 (5 bases). Germline V gene lookup returns CDR1 LNHDA and CDR2 SQIVND (reference sequence). The V gene lost 2 bases and the J gene lost 7 bases, with 14 bases spanning the gap. There are 14 residues in the CDR3. The CDR3 sequence: CASSISGTVRGYTF. CDR3 sequence (DNA): TGTGCCAGTAGTATAAGCGGGACGGTGCGTGGCTACACCTTC. Drawing the rest from reference TRBV19 and TRBJ1-2, the complete variable domain is DGGITQSPKYLFRKEGQNVTLSCEQNLNHDAMYWYRQDPGQGLRLIYYSQIVNDFQKGDIAEGYSVSREKKESFPLTVTSAQKNPTAFYLCASSISGTVRGYTFGSGTRLTVV.

In this sample, this clone turned up a few times. The V and J genes are TRBV19 and TRBJ2-5; 8 bases line up with TRBD1. The V and J ends lost 7 bases and 2 bases, in that order; junction bases with no gene match: 12. The CDR3 is made up of 16 amino acids. Germline values: CDR1 LNHDA, CDR2 SQIVND (reference sequence). CDR3 in DNA: TGTGCCAGTACCCGATCCGGACAGGGCCTACAAGAGACCCAGTACTTC. Its protein product is CASTRSGQGLQETQYF.

V is TRBV30 and J is TRBJ2-1; no clear D. This CDR3 has 12 amino acids. V was shortened by 0 bases and J by 10 bases, with 10 bases between the two germline ends. Germline CDR1 reads GTSNPN; CDR2 reads SVGIG (reference sequence). CDR3 DNA: TGTGCCTGGAGTGTTGGTCCTACAGAGCAGTTCTTC. Translated, it gives CAWSVGPTEQFF.

The genes are TRBV27 and TRBJ1-2, with 8 bases matching TRBD1. The germline CDR1 and CDR2 sequences are MNHEY and SMNVEV (reference sequence). CDR3 length: 15 residues. Unmatched junction bases numbered 10, after V lost 6 bases and J lost 4 bases. DNA of the CDR3: TGTGCCAGCAGAGGAACCGGGACAGGCTTCTATGGCTACACCTTC. Translated, it gives CASRGTGTGFYGYTF.

The chain has TRBV30 and TRBJ2-5, with D maybe TRBD1 (6 bases). Looked up from germline, CDR1 is GTSNPN and CDR2 is SVGIG (reference sequence). With 2 bases removed from V and 2 bases from J, the gap between germline ends came to 12 bases. CDR3 size: 14 residues. The CDR3 DNA follows: TGTGCCTGGAGTTTTGGGACATCGCAAGAGACCCAGTACTTC. Amino acid sequence: CAWSFGTSQETQYF.

This clone was observed once. J is TRBJ2-3 and V is TRBV7-2; D might be TRBD2 (6 bases). V gave up 7 bases and J gave up 2 bases, with 16 bases separating them. Per germline, CDR1 SGHTA and CDR2 FQGNSA. The CDR3 has 15 residues. CDR3 sequence reads: CASIGPTRITDTQYF. CDR3 nucleotide sequence: TGTGCCAGCATCGGGCCGACTAGGATCACAGATACGCAGTATTTT.

The gene calls are TRBV19 and TRBJ2-1, with D perhaps TRBD2 (7 bases). This CDR3 spans 14 amino acids. Germline V gene sequence: CDR1 LNHDA, CDR2 SQIVND (reference sequence). Trimming stripped 5 bases from V and 7 bases from J, with 15 bases between. The CDR3 nucleotides are TGTGCCAGTAGTGGGGGGGGCAGTGCAAATGAGCAGTTCTTC. Translating gives CASSGGGSANEQFF.

The J gene is TRBJ2-1, the V gene TRBV7-2; 10 bases fit TRBD2. Germline CDR1 and CDR2: SGHTA and FQGNSA. The CDR3 length is 16 residues. J was trimmed by 6 bases and V by 5 bases; bases with no gene match: 10. CDR3 protein: CASSLSSSGRGNEQFF. In nucleotides, the CDR3 is TGTGCCAGCAGCCTTTCCTCTAGCGGGAGAGGCAATGAGCAGTTCTTC.

This sequence joins TRBV14 and TRBJ2-1; possible D gene TRBD2, 5 bases. Trimming took 2 bases from V and 6 from J, leaving 20 bases between them. Germline loops: CDR1 SGHDN, CDR2 FVKESK. The CDR3 is 17 amino acids. The CDR3 loop reads CASSQYFGDYSSNEQFF. CDR3 DNA sequence: TGTGCCAGCAGCCAATACTTTGGAGACTACTCTTCCAATGAGCAGTTCTTC.

This clone has only one observation. The chain links TRBV2 to TRBJ2-2; 11 bases line up with TRBD2. Germline assignment: CDR1 SNHLY and CDR2 FYNNEI. The J segment lost 6 bases and the V segment lost 6 bases, leaving 9 bases of the junction unmatched. This CDR3 spans 16 amino acids. For the CDR3, the DNA is TGTGCCAGCAGCGATAGCGGGAGGGCCAGATCCGGGGAGCTGTTTTTT. It is translated as CASSDSGRARSGELFF.

V and J are TRBV15 and TRBJ1-1; D is unclear. Trimming cost V 4 bases and J 0 bases, with 6 bases left between them. Germline V gene lookup returns CDR1 LNHNV and CDR2 YYDKDF (reference sequence). CDR3 length equals 13 residues. CDR3 DNA: TGTGCCACCAGCAAACAGCTGAACACTGAAGCTTTCTTT. Protein product: CATSKQLNTEAFF.

The chain has TRBV6-4 and TRBJ1-1, with D perhaps matching TRBD1 (6 bases). CDR3 length: 14 amino acids. Trimming took off 2 bases at V and 1 base at J, with 8 bases between the two ends. Germline assignment: CDR1 MRHNA and CDR2 SNTAGT. CDR3 DNA sequence: TGTGCCAGCAGTGACACGGACAGGAACACTGAAGCTTTCTTT. It codes for CASSDTDRNTEAFF.

The V call is TRBV5-8, the J call TRBJ2-3; TRBD1 is a possible D gene (6 bases). V was trimmed by 2 bases and J by 6 bases, leaving 16 bases between them. Germline values: CDR1 SGHTS, CDR2 YDEGEE. This CDR3 contains 15 residues. The chain's CDR3 is CASSLGQPGMDTQYF. The CDR3 nucleotides are TGTGCCAGCAGCTTAGGACAGCCGGGTATGGATACGCAGTATTTT.

The rearrangement uses TRBV5-1 and TRBJ1-1; 8 nucleotides line up with TRBD1. The V gene's germline CDR1 is SGHRS and CDR2 YFSETQ. This CDR3 spans 15 amino acids. The V segment lost 0 bases and the J segment 2 bases; nucleotides outside the gene matches: 3. CDR3 DNA sequence: TGCGCCAGCAGCTTGGCTCCAGGGGGCAACACTGAAGCTTTCTTT. Residues: CASSLAPGGNTEAFF.

A few counts support this clone. V usage is TRBV28 and J usage is TRBJ1-2; possibly TRBD1 for D (5 bases). Looked up from germline, CDR1 is MDHEN and CDR2 is SYDVKM. This CDR3 is 13 amino acids long. With 2 bases removed from V and 7 bases from J, the gap between germline ends came to 11 bases. CDR3 sequence reads: CASSLAGKGGYTF. CDR3 bases: TGTGCCAGCAGTTTAGCAGGGAAGGGTGGCTACACCTTC.

The V call is TRBV11-2, the J call TRBJ2-7, with 9 nucleotides matching TRBD2. Germline lookup yields CDR1 SGHAT and CDR2 FQNNGV. The J segment lost 4 bases and the V segment lost 3 bases, leaving 10 bases of the junction unmatched. The CDR3 extends over 16 amino acids. DNA for the CDR3: TGTGCCAGCAGCTTTCGCGGCGGGAGGGCCGGTTACGAGCAGTACTTC. This translates into CASSFRGGRAGYEQYF.

The V call is TRBV6-1, the J call TRBJ1-3, with no clear D. The CDR3 has 17 residues. Germline lookup yields CDR1 MNHNS and CDR2 SASEGT. Trimming stripped 0 bases from V and 3 bases from J, with 15 bases between. The CDR3 reads CASSEALPPAGGNTIYF. The DNA of the CDR3 is TGTGCCAGCAGTGAAGCGCTTCCCCCCGCGGGTGGAAACACCATATATTTT.

This chain connects TRBV21-1 to TRBJ1-1; the table assigns TRBD1, which was not confirmed against the DNA. TRBV21-1 is given as a pseudogene. This CDR3 spans 16 amino acids. CDR3 protein: CASSLIRGPFSTEAFF. The CDR3 DNA reads TGTGCCAGCAGCTTGATCAGGGGCCCCTTTTCCACTGAAGCTTTCTTT.

This clone has only a few counts. V usage is TRBV19 and J usage is TRBJ1-5; possibly TRBD1 for D (5 bases). CDR1 and CDR2 (germline): LNHDA, SQIVND (reference sequence). The CDR3 runs to 11 residues. Trimming left V 7 bases short and J 9 bases short, with 10 bases between. CDR3 in DNA: TGTGCCAGTACCCTTGGGGGGCCCCAGCATTTT. Translated: CASTLGGPQHF.